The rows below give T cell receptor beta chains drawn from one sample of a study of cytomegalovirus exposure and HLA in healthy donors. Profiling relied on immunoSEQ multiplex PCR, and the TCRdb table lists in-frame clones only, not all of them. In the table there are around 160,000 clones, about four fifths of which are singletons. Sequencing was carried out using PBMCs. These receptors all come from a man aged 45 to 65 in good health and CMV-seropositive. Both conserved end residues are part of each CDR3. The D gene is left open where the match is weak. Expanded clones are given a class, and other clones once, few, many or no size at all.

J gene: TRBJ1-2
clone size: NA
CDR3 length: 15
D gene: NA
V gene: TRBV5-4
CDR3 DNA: TGTGCCAGCAGCTTGAGTGGCGGGGGCGGCTATGGCTACACCTTC
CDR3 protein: CASSLSGGGGYGYTF

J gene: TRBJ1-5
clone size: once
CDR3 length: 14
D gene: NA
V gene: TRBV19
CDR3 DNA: TGTGCCAGTGCTATAGGCGGATCCAATCAGCCCCAGCATTTT
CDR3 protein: CASAIGGSNQPQHF

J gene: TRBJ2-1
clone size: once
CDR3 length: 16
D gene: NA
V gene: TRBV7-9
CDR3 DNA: TGTTCCAGCACCCATATGACAGGGAGGAACTACAATGAGCAGTTCTTC
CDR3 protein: CSSTHMTGRNYNEQFF

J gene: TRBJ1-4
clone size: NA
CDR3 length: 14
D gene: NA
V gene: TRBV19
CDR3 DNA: TGTGCCAGTAGTATAACAGTCGGTGGTGAAAAACTGTTTTTT
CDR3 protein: CASSITVGGEKLFF

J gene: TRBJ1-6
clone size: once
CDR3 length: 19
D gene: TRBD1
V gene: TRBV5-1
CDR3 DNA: TGCGCCAGCAGCTTGAATGGACAGGGGTATGTTTCCTATAATTCACCCCTCCACTTT
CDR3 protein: CASSLNGQGYVSYNSPLHF

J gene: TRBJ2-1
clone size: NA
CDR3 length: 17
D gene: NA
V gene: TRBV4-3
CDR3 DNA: TGCGCCAGCAGCCAAGATTTATTACAGGTATCCTACAATGAGCAGTTCTTC
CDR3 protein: CASSQDLLQVSYNEQFF

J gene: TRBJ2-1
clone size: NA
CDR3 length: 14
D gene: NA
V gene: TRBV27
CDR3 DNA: TGTGCCGCATCCGGTCTGAACTCCTACAATGAGCAGTTCTTC
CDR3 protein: CAASGLNSYNEQFF

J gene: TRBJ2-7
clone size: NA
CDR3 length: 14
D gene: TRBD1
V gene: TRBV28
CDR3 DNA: TGTGCCAGCAGTTTATTTACAGGGGTCTACGAGCAGTACTTC
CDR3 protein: CASSLFTGVYEQYF

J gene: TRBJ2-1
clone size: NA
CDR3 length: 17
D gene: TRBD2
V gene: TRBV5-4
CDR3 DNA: TGTGCCAGCAGCTTGGGCGGGGGGGATAGAAAAGGCAATGAGCAGTTCTTC
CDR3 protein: CASSLGGGDRKGNEQFF

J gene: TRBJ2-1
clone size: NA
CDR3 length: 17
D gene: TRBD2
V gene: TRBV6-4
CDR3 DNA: TGTGCCAGCAGTGCCCGAGCCTTAGCGGGCTCCTACAATGAGCAGTTCTTC
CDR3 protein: CASSARALAGSYNEQFF

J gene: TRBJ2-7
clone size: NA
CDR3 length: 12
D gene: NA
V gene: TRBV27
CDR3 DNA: TGTGCCAGCGGCCCCTCCTCCTACGAGCAGTACTTC
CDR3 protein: CASGPSSYEQYF

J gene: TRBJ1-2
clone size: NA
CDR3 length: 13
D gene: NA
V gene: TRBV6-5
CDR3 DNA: TGTGCCAGCAGCCGAGGTTTTAACTATGGCTACACCTTC
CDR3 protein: CASSRGFNYGYTF

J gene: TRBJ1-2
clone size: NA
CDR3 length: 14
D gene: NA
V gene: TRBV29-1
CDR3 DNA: TGCGGCGTGACGGGCGGGGGAGAGGATCCTGGCTACACCTTC
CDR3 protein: CGVTGGGEDPGYTF

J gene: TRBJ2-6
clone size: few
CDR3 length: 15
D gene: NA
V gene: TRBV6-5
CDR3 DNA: TGTGCCAGCAGCCGACAGAGCTCTGGGGCCAACGTCCTGACTTTC
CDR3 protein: CASSRQSSGANVLTF

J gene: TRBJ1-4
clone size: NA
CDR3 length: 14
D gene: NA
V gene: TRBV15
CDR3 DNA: TGTGCCACCAGCAGAGCGCAGGGGTATGAAAAACTGTTTTTT
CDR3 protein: CATSRAQGYEKLFF

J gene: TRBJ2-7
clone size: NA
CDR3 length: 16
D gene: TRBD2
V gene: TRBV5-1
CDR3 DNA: TGCGCCAGCAGCTCACAGCGGGAGGCCCAACGGGGGGAGCAGTACTTC
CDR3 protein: CASSSQREAQRGEQYF

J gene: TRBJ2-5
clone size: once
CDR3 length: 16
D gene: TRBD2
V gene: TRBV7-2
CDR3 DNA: TGTGCCAGCAGCGTGGGACTAGCGGGGCCTCAAGAGACCCAGTACTTC
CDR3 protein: CASSVGLAGPQETQYF

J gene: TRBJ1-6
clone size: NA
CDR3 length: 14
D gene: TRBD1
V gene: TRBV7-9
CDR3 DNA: TGTTCCATGCGGGACAGTAGTTATAATTCACCCCTCCACTTT
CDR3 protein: CSMRDSSYNSPLHF

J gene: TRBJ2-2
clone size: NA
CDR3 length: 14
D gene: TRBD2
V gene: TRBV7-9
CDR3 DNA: TGTGCCAGCACTAGCGGAGGGAACACCGGGGAGCTGTTTTTT
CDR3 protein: CASTSGGNTGELFF

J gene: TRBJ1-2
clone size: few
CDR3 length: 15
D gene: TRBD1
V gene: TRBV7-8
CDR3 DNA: TGTGCCAGCAGCCCGCAGGGGGGAACTAACTATGGCTACACCTTC
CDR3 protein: CASSPQGGTNYGYTF

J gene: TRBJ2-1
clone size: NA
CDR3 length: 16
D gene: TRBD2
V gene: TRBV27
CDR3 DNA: TGTGCCAGCAGTTACGCGACTAGCGGGGGGTACAATGAGCAGTTCTTC
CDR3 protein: CASSYATSGGYNEQFF

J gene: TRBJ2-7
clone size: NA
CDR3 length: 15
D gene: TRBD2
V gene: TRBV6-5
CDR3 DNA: TGTGCCAGCAGTTATGAAGCGGGGGCCTCCTACGAGCAGTACTTC
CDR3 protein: CASSYEAGASYEQYF

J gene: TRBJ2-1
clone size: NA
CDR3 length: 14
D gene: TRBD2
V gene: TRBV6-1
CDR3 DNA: TGTGCCATCCCTATACGGGAGGGGAGCAATGAGCAGTTCTTC
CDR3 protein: CAIPIREGSNEQFF

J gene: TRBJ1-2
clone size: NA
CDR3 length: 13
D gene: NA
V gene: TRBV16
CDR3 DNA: TGTGCCAGCAGCCGCCTAGAAGGAAATGGCTACACCTTC
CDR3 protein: CASSRLEGNGYTF

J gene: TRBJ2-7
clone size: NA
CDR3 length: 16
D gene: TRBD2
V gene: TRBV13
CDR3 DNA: TGTGCCAGCAGCCCCGGCGGTAGCGGGGCCCCCTACGAGCAGTACTTC
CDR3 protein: CASSPGGSGAPYEQYF

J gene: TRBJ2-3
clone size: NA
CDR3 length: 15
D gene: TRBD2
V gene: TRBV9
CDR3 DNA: TGTGCCAGCAGCGTAACGAGCGGGGGCACAGATACGCAGTATTTT
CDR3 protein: CASSVTSGGTDTQYF

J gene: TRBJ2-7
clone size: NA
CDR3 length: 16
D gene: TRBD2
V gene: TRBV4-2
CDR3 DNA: TGTGCCAGCAGCCGTTCTAGCGGGGGGGCGGAATACGAGCAGTACTTC
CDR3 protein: CASSRSSGGAEYEQYF

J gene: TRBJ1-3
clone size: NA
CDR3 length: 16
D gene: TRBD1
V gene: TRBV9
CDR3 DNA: TGTGCCAGCAGCGTAGGTGGGACAGGGGCTGGAAACACCATATATTTT
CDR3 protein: CASSVGGTGAGNTIYF

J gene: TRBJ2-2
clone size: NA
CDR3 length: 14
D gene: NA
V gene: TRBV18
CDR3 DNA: TGTGCCAGCTCACCTTTTCGGGAAACCGGGGAGCTGTTTTTT
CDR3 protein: CASSPFRETGELFF

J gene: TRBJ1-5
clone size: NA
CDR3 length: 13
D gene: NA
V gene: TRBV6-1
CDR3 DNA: TGTGCCAGCGGCGGTTACAGCAATCAGCCCCAGCATTTT
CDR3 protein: CASGGYSNQPQHF

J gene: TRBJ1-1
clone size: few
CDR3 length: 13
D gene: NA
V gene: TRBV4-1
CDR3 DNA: TGCGCCAGCAGCCTTCAAGGGGTGACTGAAGCTTTCTTT
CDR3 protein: CASSLQGVTEAFF

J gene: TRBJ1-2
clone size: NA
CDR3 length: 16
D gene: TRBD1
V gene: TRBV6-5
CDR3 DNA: TGTGCCAGCAGTTACGCCTCTGGGACAGGGGACTATGGCTACACCTTC
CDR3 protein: CASSYASGTGDYGYTF

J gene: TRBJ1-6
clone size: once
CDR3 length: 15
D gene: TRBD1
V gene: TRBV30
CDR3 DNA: TGTGCCTGGAGAGGGGACAGGGGGCTTAATTCACCCCTCCACTTT
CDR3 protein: CAWRGDRGLNSPLHF

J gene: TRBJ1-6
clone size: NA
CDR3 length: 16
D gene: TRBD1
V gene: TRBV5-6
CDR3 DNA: TGTGCCAGCAGCGGAAGGACAGGGGGTTTTAATTCACCCCTCCACTTT
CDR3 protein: CASSGRTGGFNSPLHF

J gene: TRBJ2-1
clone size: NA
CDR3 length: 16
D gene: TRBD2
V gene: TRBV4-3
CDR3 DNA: TGCGCCAGCAGCCAAGCTAGTGGACTAGGTATCGTTGAGCAGTTCTTC
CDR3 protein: CASSQASGLGIVEQFF

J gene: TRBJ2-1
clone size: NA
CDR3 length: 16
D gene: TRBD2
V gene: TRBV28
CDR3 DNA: TGTGCCAGCAGCCCTCCGGGACTAGCGGATTACAATGAGCAGTTCTTC
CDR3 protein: CASSPPGLADYNEQFF

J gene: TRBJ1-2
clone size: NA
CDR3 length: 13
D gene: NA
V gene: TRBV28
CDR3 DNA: TGTGCCAGCAGTTTGGGGGGGCGGATGGGCTACACCTTC
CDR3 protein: CASSLGGRMGYTF

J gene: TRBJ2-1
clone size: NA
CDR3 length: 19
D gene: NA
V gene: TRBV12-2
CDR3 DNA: TGTGCAAGTCGCCCCGCAACCTCTAGACAGGGTGGGTCGGACAATGAGCAGTTCTTC
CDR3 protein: CASRPATSRQGGSDNEQFF

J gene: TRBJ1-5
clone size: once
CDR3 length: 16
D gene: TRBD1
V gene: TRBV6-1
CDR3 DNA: TGTGCCAGCAGTGAGAGGACAGGGTCCTCGGTTCAGCCCCAGCATTTT
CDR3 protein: CASSERTGSSVQPQHF

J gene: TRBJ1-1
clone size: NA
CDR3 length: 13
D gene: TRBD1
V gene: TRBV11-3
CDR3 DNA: TGTGCCAGCAGCTACACAGGGGGCACTGAAGCTTTCTTT
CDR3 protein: CASSYTGGTEAFF

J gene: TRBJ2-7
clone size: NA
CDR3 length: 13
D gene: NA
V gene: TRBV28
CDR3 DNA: TGTGCCAGCAGTTTGACAGTTACCTACGAGCAGTACTTC
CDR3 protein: CASSLTVTYEQYF

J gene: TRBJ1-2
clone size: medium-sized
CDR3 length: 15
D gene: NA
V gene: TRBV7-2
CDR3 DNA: TGTGCCAGCAGCCAACAGGGAGGGGACTATTATGGCTACACCTTC
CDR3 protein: CASSQQGGDYYGYTF

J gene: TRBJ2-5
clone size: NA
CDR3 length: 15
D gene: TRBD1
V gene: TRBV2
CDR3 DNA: TGTGCCAGCAGTGAGACAGGGGTTGGGGGAGAGACCCAGTACTTC
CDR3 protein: CASSETGVGGETQYF

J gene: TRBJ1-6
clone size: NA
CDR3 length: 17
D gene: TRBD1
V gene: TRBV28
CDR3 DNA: TGTGCAGTTGGGCCGGGACACTCAGGGGGGTATAATTCACCCCTCCACTTT
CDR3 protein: CAVGPGHSGGYNSPLHF

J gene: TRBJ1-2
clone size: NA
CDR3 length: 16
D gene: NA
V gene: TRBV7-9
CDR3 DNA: TGTTCCAGCAGCTTAGCCCCGAGGGTAGCTAACTATGGCTACACCTTC
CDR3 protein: CSSSLAPRVANYGYTF

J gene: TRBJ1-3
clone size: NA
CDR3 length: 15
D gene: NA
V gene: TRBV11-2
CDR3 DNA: TGTGCCAGCAGCCCTGAATCAGGGTGGGGAAACACCATATATTTT
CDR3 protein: CASSPESGWGNTIYF